Presented here are 21 T cell receptor beta chains from one specimen sequenced in a study of shared clonotypes between healthy human individuals. Using immunoSEQ multiplex PCR, the repertoire was profiled, and TCRdb retains in-frame clones only, with some absent. The data hold roughly 2.4 million clones, with about 94% observed a single time. Sequencing used naive CD4+ T cells sorted from blood. The sample's subset: CD45RA+ positively selected. The receptors originated from a man aged 18 to 35 in good health.

This rearrangement joins TRBV29-1 to TRBJ2-3; D gene unclear. Germline V CDR1 and CDR2: SQVTM, ANQGSEA. V lost 6 bases and J 2 bases, leaving 12 bases between the germline ends. This CDR3 contains 13 residues. The CDR3 loop is CSVLGGNTDTQYF. The CDR3, as DNA: TGCAGCGTCCTCGGTGGGAACACAGATACGCAGTATTTT.

The chain recombines TRBV5-4 with TRBJ2-1, with no clear D. This CDR3 comprises 13 residues. Germline loops: CDR1 SGHNT, CDR2 YYREEE (reference sequence). V was pared by 1 base and J by 4 bases, with 6 bases between. The CDR3 DNA reads TGTGCCAGCAGCTTGATGGATTACAATGAGCAGTTCTTC. As protein: CASSLMDYNEQFF.

The chain is built from TRBV5-1 and TRBJ1-5; D is perhaps TRBD1 (5 bases). CDR3 length: 13 residues. V lost 4 bases and J lost 7, with 12 bases in between. In germline, CDR1 is SGHRS, CDR2 YFSETQ. CDR3 nucleotides: TGCGCCAGCAGCGTTGGGAGGGACCAGCCCCAGCATTTT. Residues: CASSVGRDQPQHF.

The genes are TRBV18 and TRBJ2-3, with D possibly TRBD1 on 5 matching bases. The CDR3 totals 15 residues. The germline V gene has CDR1 KGHSH and CDR2 LQKENI. Trimming removed 3 bases from V and 0 bases from J, with 10 bases in between. CDR3 DNA sequence: TGTGCCAGCTCACCGTTTCAGGGTAGCACAGATACGCAGTATTTT. The encoded protein is CASSPFQGSTDTQYF. Complete variable domain (other parts from reference TRBV18 and TRBJ2-3): NAGVMQNPRHLVRRRGQEARLRCSPMKGHSHVYWYRQLPEEGLKFMVYLQKENIIDESGMPKERFSAEFPKEGPSILRIQQVVRGDSAAYFCASSPFQGSTDTQYFGPGTRLTVL.

The chain uses TRBV6-1 and TRBJ1-6, with D possibly being TRBD1 (6 bases). CDR1 is MNHNS, CDR2 SASEGT, per germline. The length of the CDR3 is 18 residues. The ends were cut back, 5 bases at V and 0 bases at J, with 17 bases in the middle. DNA of the CDR3: TGTGCCAGCAGTAAAGGGGGGCGGGTACCCTCCTATAATTCACCCCTCCACTTT. It yields the protein CASSKGGRVPSYNSPLHF.

This sequence joins TRBV27 and TRBJ2-3; TRBD2 aligns across 12 bases. The length of the CDR3 is 16 residues. CDR1 MNHEY and CDR2 SMNVEV come from the germline V gene (reference sequence). Trimming cost V 6 bases and J 5 bases; bases outside gene matches: 9. The CDR3 is CASSRRLAGVVDTQYF. CDR3 nucleotides: TGTGCCAGCAGCAGAAGACTAGCGGGAGTCGTAGATACGCAGTATTTT.

The J gene is TRBJ1-1, the V gene TRBV9; D is unclear. The CDR3 has 14 residues. V was shortened by 2 bases and J by 0 bases, with 8 bases between the two germline ends. Germline-derived CDR1 and CDR2 are SGDLS and YYNGEE. The CDR3 nucleotides are TGTGCCAGCAGCGTCCTGACACTGAACACTGAAGCTTTCTTT. Translating gives CASSVLTLNTEAFF.

This clone was counted a few times. The rearrangement joins TRBV30 to TRBJ1-5; D uncertain. V was shortened by 0 bases and J by 6 bases, with 9 bases between the two germline ends. Germline CDR1 reads GTSNPN; CDR2 reads SVGIG (reference sequence). The CDR3 spans 13 residues. CDR3 sequence reads: CAWSVGGSQPQHF. In DNA, the CDR3 is TGTGCCTGGAGTGTGGGTGGGAGTCAGCCCCAGCATTTT. Drawing the rest from reference TRBV30 and TRBJ1-5, the complete variable domain is SQTIHQWPATLVQPVGSPLSLECTVEGTSNPNLYWYRQAAGRGLQLLFYSVGIGQISSEVPQNLSASRPQDRQFILSSKKLLLSDSGFYLCAWSVGGSQPQHFGDGTRLSIL.

This chain links TRBV7-2 with TRBJ2-3, with D perhaps TRBD2 (5 bases). Per the germline V gene, CDR1 is SGHTA and CDR2 is FQGNSA. V shed 6 bases and J shed 0 bases, with 16 bases lying between them. CDR3 length: 16 amino acids. The chain's CDR3 is CASSPLGSGSTDTQYF. The CDR3 nucleotides are TGTGCCAGCAGTCCCCTGGGCAGCGGAAGCACAGATACGCAGTATTTT.

V and J are TRBV6-6 and TRBJ2-7; TRBD2 matches 14 bases. The germline CDR1 and CDR2 sequences are MNHNY and SVGAGI (reference sequence). V was clipped by 0 bases and J by 12 bases; unmatched bases: 4. This CDR3 has 14 amino acids. The CDR3 region has the DNA TGTGCCAGCAGTTACTCGACTAGCGGGAGGGCCCCGTACTTC. Protein sequence: CASSYSTSGRAPYF.

This clone was found once. This chain links TRBV7-9 with TRBJ1-2; 8 bases align to TRBD1. This CDR3 region has 17 residues. Trimming removed 10 bases from V and 1 base from J; junction bases left unmatched: 17. The germline V gene has CDR1 SEHNR and CDR2 FQNEAQ (reference sequence). In nucleotides, the CDR3 is TGTGCCATAACATCAGCCCGGACAGGGAGACTTAACTATGGCTACACCTTC. It codes for CAITSARTGRLNYGYTF.

As to this clone: The same CDR3 is also encoded by other DNA sequences in this sample. CDR3 protein: CASSLRGGTDTQYF. In DNA, the CDR3 is TGTGCCAGCAGCCTCAGGGGGGGCACAGATACGCAGTATTTT. J is TRBJ2-3 and V is TRBV7-6, with D possibly being TRBD1 (7 bases). V shed 5 bases and J shed 1 base, with 10 bases lying between them. This CDR3 spans 14 amino acids. Germline V CDR1 and CDR2: SGHVS, FNYEAQ.

V and J are TRBV2 and TRBJ2-2; 7 bases are a match to TRBD1. Trimming removed 5 bases from V and 3 bases from J; junction bases left unmatched: 9. CDR3 length equals 16 residues. Germline-derived CDR1 and CDR2 are SNHLY and FYNNEI. The CDR3 nucleotides are TGTGCCAGCAGTTCTACAGGGGACCTTTACACCGGGGAGCTGTTTTTT. Protein sequence: CASSSTGDLYTGELFF.

The count of this clone is one. The sample contains more than one DNA sequence encoding this CDR3. The chain uses TRBV29-1 and TRBJ2-2; no firm D call. The CDR3 covers 11 residues. V lost 3 bases to trimming and J lost 6 bases, with 5 bases between them. In germline, CDR1 is SQVTM, CDR2 ANQGSEA. The CDR3 DNA reads TGCAGCGTTGAGTCTCCCGGGGAGCTGTTTTTT. Protein: CSVESPGELFF.

The V and J genes are TRBV7-9 and TRBJ2-7; D may correspond to TRBD1 or TRBD2 (5 bases each). Germline CDR1 reads SEHNR; CDR2 reads FQNEAQ (reference sequence). With 5 bases removed from V and 2 bases from J, the gap between germline ends came to 13 bases. This CDR3 region has 14 residues. The chain's CDR3 is CASSLEAGPYEQYF. CDR3 coding DNA: TGTGCCAGCAGCCTGGAGGCAGGGCCCTACGAGCAGTACTTC.

The chain has TRBV2 and TRBJ2-4, with D hard to call. The CDR3 extends over 14 amino acids. Trimming shortened V by 5 bases and J by 5 bases, and 13 bases separated the two germline ends. Germline CDR1 is SNHLY and CDR2 is FYNNEI. The CDR3 sequence is CASSKGFDQNIQYF. CDR3 DNA: TGTGCCAGCAGTAAAGGTTTTGACCAAAACATTCAGTACTTC.

The CDR3 here is CASSVRGRPQETQYF. CDR3 nucleotides: TGTGCCAGCAGCGTTAGGGGGCGACCTCAAGAGACCCAGTACTTC. The chain carries TRBV9 and TRBJ2-5; 7 bases map to TRBD1. V shed 2 bases and J 2 bases; nucleotides not matched to a gene: 6. In germline, CDR1 is SGDLS, CDR2 YYNGEE. The CDR3 consists of 15 residues.

V gene TRBV2 combines with J gene TRBJ2-2, with D unresolved. Looked up from germline, CDR1 is SNHLY and CDR2 is FYNNEI. The CDR3 consists of 13 residues. The V end lost 3 bases, the J end lost 1 base, and 3 bases lay between the germline ends. CDR3 DNA: TGTGCCAGCAGTGACGAGAACACCGGGGAGCTGTTTTTT. This encodes CASSDENTGELFF.

The gene calls are TRBV2 and TRBJ1-3; tentative D call: TRBD1 (6 bases). Trimming took 6 bases from V and 8 from J, leaving 17 bases between them. Germline V lookup: CDR1 SNHLY, CDR2 FYNNEI. CDR3 size: 14 residues. The CDR3 bases are TGTGCCAGCAGGGGATTGGGGGGCAGGGACACCATATATTTT. It translates to CASRGLGGRDTIYF.

This clone was detected only once. The chain employs TRBV19 and TRBJ2-5, with a weak D call TRBD2 (5 bases). The CDR3 consists of 15 residues. Trimming left V 2 bases short and J 0 bases short, with 10 bases between. CDR1 and CDR2 from the germline V gene are LNHDA and SQIVND (reference sequence). The CDR3 is CASSILSGNQETQYF. CDR3 in DNA: TGTGCCAGTAGTATACTTTCGGGGAACCAAGAGACCCAGTACTTC.

This clone was seen a single time. The gene calls are TRBV2 and TRBJ2-1; 10 bases fit TRBD1. The CDR3 runs 13 residues. Germline trimming cut 10 bases from V and 7 bases from J; bases unmatched to any gene: 7. Germline V gene lookup returns CDR1 SNHLY and CDR2 FYNNEI. The CDR3 reads CATRTGGLNEQFF. The CDR3 nucleotides read TGTGCCACCAGGACAGGGGGTTTAAATGAGCAGTTCTTC.